Detailed here is one T cell receptor beta chain. Its antigen is not known. The data were produced by immunoSEQ multiplex PCR, yet TCRdb's version contains in-frame clones alone and is incomplete. This table has 95,000 to 100,000 clones, about 90% appearing once. The data were taken from a study of T cell responses to AZD1222 COVID-19 vaccine. Broader study findings: Only 6 or 7 individuals given AZD1222 were seropositive at baseline. White British people made up most donors, females outnumbered males, and clonal diversity was possibly underestimated.

CDR3 length: 13 amino acids. Trimming left V 11 bases short and J 2 bases short, with 15 bases between. Looked up from germline, CDR1 is ENHRY and CDR2 is SYGVKD. This rearrangement joins TRBV10-3 to TRBJ1-1; tentatively, D is TRBD1 (5 bases). This specimen consisted of peripheral blood, obtained 28 days after the second AZD1222 dose. This TCR derives from an adult who received the AZD1222 COVID-19 vaccine. This CDR3 reads CAVGRGTNTEAFF. CDR3 DNA sequence: TGTGCCGTCGGTCGGGGGACTAACACTGAAGCTTTCTTT.